One sample yielded the 26 T cell receptor beta chains listed below, sequenced in a study of shared clonotypes between healthy human individuals. Method: immunoSEQ multiplex PCR; TCRdb's copy keeps in-frame clones and lacks some. The data contain approximately 980,000 clones, around 80% of them seen just once; the ten biggest clones take up around 1.5%. Sequenced input: memory CD4+ T cells sorted from blood. Subset specified: CD45RA-negative fraction. These receptors all stem from a man younger than 35 in good health.

The J gene is TRBJ1-4, the V gene TRBV5-1; no clear D. The CDR3 contains 15 residues. The germline V gene has CDR1 SGHRS and CDR2 YFSETQ. Trimming removed 2 bases from V and 3 bases from J, with 11 bases in between. The CDR3 DNA is TGCGCCAGCAGCTTTTCAGCTGATCCTAATGAAAAACTGTTTTTT. It encodes CASSFSADPNEKLFF. Combining the CDR3 with reference TRBV5-1 and TRBJ1-4 gives the whole variable domain KAGVTQTPRYLIKTRGQQVTLSCSPISGHRSVSWYQQTPGQGLQFLFEYFSETQRNKGNFPGRFSGRQFSNSRSEMNVSTLELGDSALYLCASSFSADPNEKLFFGSGTQLSVL.

This chain links TRBV6-5 with TRBJ1-6; weak D call: TRBD1 (6 bases). Germline lookup yields CDR1 MNHEY and CDR2 SVGAGI. The CDR3 covers 14 residues. Trimming took 6 bases from V and 7 from J, leaving 13 bases between them. This CDR3 is CASSQTGTNSPLHF. Written as DNA, the CDR3 is TGTGCCAGCAGCCAAACAGGGACAAATTCACCCCTCCACTTT.

The J gene is TRBJ1-2, the V gene TRBV28; 8 bases match TRBD1. Germline V CDR1 and CDR2: MDHEN, SYDVKM. The V gene end was trimmed by 4 bases and the J gene end by 7 bases; junction bases not matched to a gene: 8. This CDR3 has 14 amino acids. CDR3 in amino acids: CASSSGQGGGGYTF. The CDR3 DNA is TGTGCCAGCAGTTCCGGACAGGGAGGGGGTGGCTACACCTTC.

This clone has a single count. The rearrangement uses TRBV30 and TRBJ2-2; 10 bases line up with TRBD1. The CDR3 is made up of 14 amino acids. Per the germline V gene, CDR1 is GTSNPN and CDR2 is SVGIG (reference sequence). The V and J ends lost 8 bases and 5 bases, in that order; junction bases with no gene match: 8. The CDR3 sequence: CALGRTGGTGELFF. The CDR3 coding sequence is TGTGCCCTAGGGCGGACAGGGGGTACCGGGGAGCTGTTTTTT.

The rearrangement joins TRBV7-9 to TRBJ1-4; D is undetermined. CDR3 length equals 14 residues. Between the trimmed V and J ends, which lost 2 bases and 4 bases, there was a span of 8 bases. Germline assignment: CDR1 SEHNR and CDR2 FQNEAQ (reference sequence). CDR3 residues: CASSLSAFNEKLFF. In DNA, the CDR3 is TGTGCCAGCAGCTTATCTGCGTTTAATGAAAAACTGTTTTTT.

This clone was observed a handful of times. The rearrangement joins TRBV6-6 to TRBJ1-4, with TRBD1 identical over 10 bases. Trimming removed 5 bases from V and 10 bases from J; junction bases left unmatched: 7. The CDR3 sequence is 14 residues long. The germline gives CDR1 MNHNY, CDR2 SVGAGI (reference sequence). CDR3 DNA sequence: TGTGCCAGCAGTGATCCGGGACAGGGGAGAAAACTGTTTTTT. This sequence encodes CASSDPGQGRKLFF.

This chain uses TRBV7-2 with TRBJ2-1; TRBD2 might be the D (6 bases). With 5 bases removed from V and 0 bases from J, the gap between germline ends came to 14 bases. Germline CDR1 SGHTA, CDR2 FQGNSA. The CDR3 loop spans 16 amino acids. The CDR3 DNA reads TGTGCCAGCAGCACCCAGCGGGCTAGCTCCTACAATGAGCAGTTCTTC. Its protein is CASSTQRASSYNEQFF.

The gene calls are TRBV30 and TRBJ2-1; 8 bases map to TRBD2. Germline V gives CDR1 GTSNPN, CDR2 SVGIG (reference sequence). The CDR3 runs 14 residues. Trimming at V came to 4 bases and at J to 4 bases, leaving 6 bases not matched to a gene. CDR3 coding DNA: TGTGCCTGGACCCGCGGGGGGATTTACAATGAGCAGTTCTTC. As protein: CAWTRGGIYNEQFF.

V and J are TRBV11-3 and TRBJ2-1, with D possibly matching TRBD2 (6 bases). Germline CDR1 is SGHNT and CDR2 is YENEEA. This CDR3 has 15 residues. V was trimmed by 5 bases and J by 8 bases, leaving 19 bases between them. The CDR3 DNA follows: TGTGCCAGCAGCCCCGGTGGGGACTTCGGCGATGAGCAGTTCTTC. Translated: CASSPGGDFGDEQFF.

This chain links TRBV6-6 with TRBJ1-5; TRBD1 is a possible D gene (5 bases). This CDR3 spans 15 amino acids. V was cut by 2 bases and J by 0 bases, with 8 bases left in between. The germline V gene encodes CDR1 MNHNY and CDR2 SVGAGI (reference sequence). The CDR3 loop reads CASSYVGVSNQPQHF. CDR3 nucleotide sequence: TGTGCCAGCAGTTACGTGGGGGTTAGCAATCAGCCCCAGCATTTT.

This clone has ten or more counts. The chain couples TRBV5-1 to TRBJ2-1, with D perhaps TRBD2 (5 bases). This CDR3 has 13 residues. Germline V gene sequence: CDR1 SGHRS, CDR2 YFSETQ. Trimming removed 0 bases at V and 7 bases at J, with 8 bases between. The CDR3: CASSLGLTNEQFF. The CDR3 DNA reads TGCGCCAGCAGCTTGGGACTAACTAATGAGCAGTTCTTC. The full variable domain, rest sourced from reference TRBV5-1 and TRBJ2-1, is KAGVTQTPRYLIKTRGQQVTLSCSPISGHRSVSWYQQTPGQGLQFLFEYFSETQRNKGNFPGRFSGRQFSNSRSEMNVSTLELGDSALYLCASSLGLTNEQFFGPGTRLTVL.

This chain uses TRBV10-3 with TRBJ1-1; 8 bases agree with TRBD1. Germline CDR1 reads ENHRY; CDR2 reads SYGVKD. Germline trimming cut 3 bases from V and 4 bases from J; bases unmatched to any gene: 10. The CDR3 has 16 amino acids. This CDR3 reads CAISDGQGGRSTEAFF. The CDR3 DNA is TGTGCCATCAGTGATGGACAGGGCGGAAGAAGCACTGAAGCTTTCTTT.

V and J are TRBV19 and TRBJ1-2; D gene ambiguous. The length of the CDR3 is 12 residues. Germline lookup yields CDR1 LNHDA and CDR2 SQIVND (reference sequence). Trimming took 5 bases from V and 6 from J, leaving 10 bases between them. The CDR3 nucleotides read TGTGCCAGTAGTCGGTGGGTTGATGGCTACACCTTC. Protein sequence: CASSRWVDGYTF.

The V gene is TRBV28, the J gene TRBJ2-7; D possibly uses TRBD1 or TRBD2 (6 bases each). Between the trimmed V and J ends, which lost 6 bases and 3 bases, there was a span of 12 bases. Germline loops: CDR1 MDHEN, CDR2 SYDVKM. The CDR3 totals 13 residues. CDR3 sequence: CASRTGRNYEQYF. Written as DNA, the CDR3 is TGTGCCAGCAGAACAGGGAGGAACTACGAGCAGTACTTC.

In regard to this clone: The sample holds other DNA sequences that translate to the same CDR3. This sequence joins TRBV9 and TRBJ2-4; TRBD2 matches 12 bases. This CDR3 region has 16 residues. Trimming cost V 4 bases and J 7 bases; bases outside gene matches: 9. Germline V CDR1 and CDR2: SGDLS, YYNGEE. The CDR3 region has the DNA TGTGCCAGCAGCATACTAGCGGGAGGCCCAGGGAACATTCAGTACTTC. This translates into CASSILAGGPGNIQYF. The full variable domain, in which reference TRBV9 and TRBJ2-4 provide the parts outside the CDR3, is DSGVTQTPKHLITATGQRVTLRCSPRSGDLSVYWYQQSLDQGLQFLIQYYNGEERAKGNILERFSAQQFPDLHSELNLSSLELGDSALYFCASSILAGGPGNIQYFGAGTRLSVL.

The chain employs TRBV7-9 and TRBJ1-5; tentatively, D is TRBD1 (5 bases). Germline assignment: CDR1 SEHNR and CDR2 FQNEAQ (reference sequence). Trimming took off 5 bases at V and 0 bases at J, with 11 bases between the two ends. The CDR3 is made up of 15 amino acids. The CDR3 coding sequence is TGTGCCAGCAGCATTGGACAACATAGCAATCAGCCCCAGCATTTT. Its protein is CASSIGQHSNQPQHF.

The CDR3 sequence is CSVLRQRNTEAFF. The CDR3 DNA follows: TGCAGCGTTCTGAGACAGAGAAACACTGAAGCTTTCTTT. The J gene is TRBJ1-1, the V gene TRBV29-1, with a weak D call TRBD1 (5 bases). The CDR3 is made up of 13 amino acids. Looked up from germline, CDR1 is SQVTM and CDR2 is ANQGSEA. V shed 5 bases and J shed 2 bases, with 12 bases lying between them.

This clone has a single count. The V gene is TRBV10-3, the J gene TRBJ2-6; possible D gene TRBD2, 7 bases. The V end lost 6 bases, the J end lost 1 base, and 22 bases lay between the germline ends. The CDR3 has 19 amino acids. Germline V gene sequence: CDR1 ENHRY, CDR2 SYGVKD. CDR3 sequence (DNA): TGTGCCATCAGACAGAGGGGGGGTGAAGCCCAATCTGGGGCCAACGTCCTGACTTTC. Encoded protein: CAIRQRGGEAQSGANVLTF.

The chain combines TRBV14 with TRBJ1-1; TRBD1 aligns across 8 bases. Germline V CDR1 and CDR2: SGHDN, FVKESK. CDR3 size: 14 residues. V lost 6 bases to trimming and J lost 4 bases; unmatched junction nucleotides: 7. The CDR3 spells CASRPTGGGTEAFF. In DNA, the CDR3 is TGTGCCAGCAGACCAACAGGGGGGGGCACTGAAGCTTTCTTT.

The chain recombines TRBV5-8 with TRBJ2-1, with 14 nucleotides matching TRBD2. The J segment lost 11 bases and the V segment lost 0 bases, leaving 4 bases of the junction unmatched. CDR3 length equals 15 residues. Germline V CDR1 and CDR2: SGHTS, YDEGEE. Here the CDR3 reads CASSLGLAGGQKQFF. DNA for the CDR3: TGTGCCAGCAGCTTGGGACTAGCGGGGGGGCAGAAGCAGTTCTTC.

The chain links TRBV30 to TRBJ1-2; 8 bases line up with TRBD1. Germline V gene data show CDR1 as GTSNPN and CDR2 as SVGIG (reference sequence). V was clipped by 0 bases and J by 4 bases; unmatched bases: 25. The CDR3 covers 21 residues. The CDR3 DNA reads TGTGCCTGGAGTGTAAAGTCCCCTATCCAGGGGGCAACAAAAGCTGTCTATGGCTACACCTTC. This encodes CAWSVKSPIQGATKAVYGYTF.

This clone was observed a handful of times. CDR3 region: CASRAWGGNSPLHF. The CDR3 DNA is TGTGCCAGCAGGGCCTGGGGGGGGAACTCACCCCTCCACTTT. J is TRBJ1-6 and V is TRBV2; the D gene is possibly TRBD1 (5 bases). The germline V gene has CDR1 SNHLY and CDR2 FYNNEI. The CDR3 covers 14 residues. V gave up 6 bases and J gave up 10 bases, with 16 bases separating them.

V gene TRBV2 combines with J gene TRBJ2-1; a possible D gene is TRBD1 (5 bases). Germline-derived CDR1 and CDR2 are SNHLY and FYNNEI. Trimming shortened V by 4 bases and J by 8 bases, and 30 bases separated the two germline ends. The CDR3 totals 19 residues. The CDR3 DNA follows: TGTGCCAGCAGTGGAATTTATTTATGGGGCCGTCAGTCACGAGATGAGCAGTTCTTC. Protein sequence: CASSGIYLWGRQSRDEQFF.

This chain uses TRBV9 with TRBJ2-5, with TRBD1 matching over 11 bases. The length of the CDR3 is 16 residues. CDR1 is SGDLS and CDR2 is YYNGEE in the germline V gene. J was trimmed by 4 bases and V by 3 bases; bases with no gene match: 8. CDR3 coding DNA: TGTGCCAGCAGCGGAGGGACAGGGGGGAGAGTAGAGACCCAGTACTTC. As protein: CASSGGTGGRVETQYF.

This clone was detected once. The chain is built from TRBV21-1 and TRBJ2-7; the table assigns TRBD2, which was not confirmed against the DNA. TRBV21-1 is listed as a pseudogene. The length of the CDR3 is 15 residues. The CDR3 DNA sequence: TGTGCCAGCAGCAACGGCCCCGGCGGGGGGAGAGAGCAGTACTTC. It is translated as CASSNGPGGGREQYF.

This chain's CDR3 is CASSLGQGAGYTF. As DNA, the CDR3 is TGTGCCAGCAGTTTAGGCCAGGGGGCCGGCTACACCTTC. The V gene is TRBV27, the J gene TRBJ1-2, with 8 nucleotides matching TRBD1. The germline V gene encodes CDR1 MNHEY and CDR2 SMNVEV (reference sequence). Trimming at V came to 2 bases and at J to 8 bases, leaving 4 bases not matched to a gene. The CDR3 sequence is 13 residues long.